This record looks at one T cell receptor (beta chain) sequence and its context. These data belong to a study of T cells in localized non-small cell lung cancer. The CDR3 runs to 17 residues. Sequencing was performed with immunoSEQ multiplex PCR; in TCRdb, only in-frame clones are kept and a portion is missing. The table lists nearly 25,000 clones, about 92% of them singletons. The rearrangement uses TRBV21-1 and TRBJ1-5; TRBD1 was called by the table and not checked on the DNA. TRBV21-1 is described as a pseudogene. This material consisted of peripheral blood, taken before any cancer treatment. The TCR comes from a man aged 40-75 years with stage III squamous cell lung carcinoma. The CDR3 DNA reads as TGTGCCAGCAGTCCAGAACGGTCTGTCGACAGTAATCAGCCCCAGCATTTT. Its protein product is CASSPERSVDSNQPQHF.